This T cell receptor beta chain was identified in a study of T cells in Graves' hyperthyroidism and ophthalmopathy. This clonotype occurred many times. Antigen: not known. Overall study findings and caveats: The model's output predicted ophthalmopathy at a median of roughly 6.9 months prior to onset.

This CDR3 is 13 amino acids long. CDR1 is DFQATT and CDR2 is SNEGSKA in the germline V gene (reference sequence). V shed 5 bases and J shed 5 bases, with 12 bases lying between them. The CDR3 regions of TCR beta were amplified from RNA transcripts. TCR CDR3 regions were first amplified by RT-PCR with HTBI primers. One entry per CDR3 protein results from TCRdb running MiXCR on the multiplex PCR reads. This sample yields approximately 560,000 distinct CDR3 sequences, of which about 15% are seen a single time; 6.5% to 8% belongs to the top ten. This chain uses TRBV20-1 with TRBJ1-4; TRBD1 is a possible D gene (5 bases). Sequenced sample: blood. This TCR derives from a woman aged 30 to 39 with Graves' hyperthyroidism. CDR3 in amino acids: CSAPTEWNEKLFF. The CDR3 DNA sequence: TGCAGTGCTCCGACAGAATGGAATGAAAAACTGTTTTTT.